One and the same sample provided the 21 T cell receptor beta chains below, sequenced in a study of blood T cell repertoires in COVID-19. The assay was immunoSEQ multiplex PCR, and TCRdb's table has in-frame clones only and misses some. This table has 200,000 or so clones, over 80% appearing once. The sequenced sample consisted of peripheral blood. These receptors were obtained from a woman under 40 with acute or convalescent COVID-19.

This chain connects TRBV27 to TRBJ2-2; D might be TRBD1 (6 bases). Trimming stripped 6 bases from V and 4 bases from J, with 12 bases between. In germline, CDR1 is MNHEY, CDR2 SMNVEV (reference sequence). CDR3 length equals 14 residues. The CDR3 DNA reads TGTGCCAGCAGAATACAGGGTGTCACCGGGGAGCTGTTTTTT. It specifies CASRIQGVTGELFF.

The table lists this clone with a few counts. The rearrangement uses TRBV6-5 and TRBJ1-6; the D gene is possibly TRBD1 (6 bases). The CDR3 loop spans 13 amino acids. Germline V gene sequence: CDR1 MNHEY, CDR2 SVGAGI. Trimming stripped 6 bases from V and 9 bases from J, with 12 bases between. In DNA form, the CDR3 reads TGTGCCAGCAGCCCCAGGGACACTTCACCCCTCCACTTT. Its protein product is CASSPRDTSPLHF.

The V gene is TRBV5-5, the J gene TRBJ1-4; 7 nucleotides line up with TRBD1. Germline CDR1 and CDR2: SGHKS and YYEKEE (reference sequence). V dropped 4 bases and J dropped 6; count of bases not matched to a gene: 21. CDR3 length: 19 residues. This chain's CDR3 is CASSTTATGRGLGDEKLFF. CDR3 nucleotides: TGTGCCAGCAGCACGACTGCGACAGGGAGAGGTCTAGGGGATGAAAAACTGTTTTTT.

This clone was counted once. The genes are TRBV2 and TRBJ2-3; a weak D match, TRBD1 (5 bases). There are 14 residues in the CDR3. Germline values: CDR1 SNHLY, CDR2 FYNNEI. V lost 2 bases, J lost 1 base, and 7 bases lay in between. The CDR3 DNA is TGTGCCAGCAGTGAACAAGGGGGCACAGATACGCAGTATTTT. Its translation: CASSEQGGTDTQYF.

In this sample, this clone turned up a few times. This chain uses TRBV2 with TRBJ2-7; D perhaps matches TRBD1 (5 bases). The germline CDR1 and CDR2 sequences are SNHLY and FYNNEI. V lost 4 bases and J lost 3, with 10 bases in between. This CDR3 spans 13 amino acids. The CDR3 here is CASSGGRNYEQYF. CDR3 in DNA: TGTGCCAGCAGTGGGGGCAGAAACTACGAGCAGTACTTC.

The rearrangement links TRBV19 to TRBJ1-5; D is unclear. The CDR3 is 14 residues long. The V end lost 7 bases, the J end lost 1 base, and 11 bases lay between the germline ends. CDR1 LNHDA and CDR2 SQIVND come from the germline V gene (reference sequence). CDR3 nucleotide sequence: TGTGCCAGTAACGGACGGGAGAGCAATCAGCCCCAGCATTTT. It is translated as CASNGRESNQPQHF.

There are a few counts of this clone. The CDR3 coding sequence is TGTGCCAGTCGCCAGGGGACGGTGCATTTT. It is translated as CASRQGTVHF. This chain uses TRBV19 with TRBJ1-5, with TRBD1 as a possible D gene (6 bases). Trimming stripped 8 bases from V and 15 bases from J, with 14 bases between. The CDR3 sequence is 10 residues long. CDR1 and CDR2 (germline): LNHDA, SQIVND (reference sequence).

The chain uses TRBV28 and TRBJ1-5; D is undetermined. V gave up 8 bases and J gave up 3 bases, with 11 bases separating them. The CDR3 is made up of 13 amino acids. Germline V lookup: CDR1 MDHEN, CDR2 SYDVKM. DNA for the CDR3: TGTGCCAGCGATGGGCAGGCCAATCAGCCCCAGCATTTT. It is translated as CASDGQANQPQHF.

The V call is TRBV3-1 (or the pseudogene TRBV3-2), the J call TRBJ2-2; TRBD2 matches at 8 bases. Germline CDR1 LGHDT, CDR2 YNNKEL (reference sequence). With 8 bases clipped from V and 3 bases from J, the junction kept 5 bases outside the gene matches. CDR3 length: 14 amino acids. The CDR3 loop is CASRGGDYTGELFF. As DNA, the CDR3 is TGTGCCAGCCGGGGGGGGGACTACACCGGGGAGCTGTTTTTT.

The chain links TRBV19 to TRBJ2-7; weak D call: TRBD1 (6 bases). The germline CDR1 and CDR2 sequences are LNHDA and SQIVND (reference sequence). Trimming cost V 4 bases and J 4 bases, with 8 bases left between them. The CDR3 has 12 residues. In DNA, the CDR3 is TGTGCCAGTAGTAAGGACAGTTACGAGCAGTACTTC. Protein sequence: CASSKDSYEQYF.

The chain links TRBV19 to TRBJ1-2; D is uncertain. Germline V gene lookup returns CDR1 LNHDA and CDR2 SQIVND (reference sequence). The CDR3 has 13 residues. The V and J ends lost 3 bases and 4 bases respectively, with 9 bases between them. The CDR3 protein is CASSIGGSYGYTF. The CDR3 region has the DNA TGTGCCAGTAGTATTGGCGGCTCCTATGGCTACACCTTC.

The chain links TRBV4-1 to TRBJ1-2; D uncertain. This CDR3 is 13 amino acids long. The V end lost 0 bases, the J end lost 4 bases, and 6 bases lay between the germline ends. Germline CDR1 and CDR2: MGHRA and YSYEKL. For the CDR3, the DNA is TGCGCCAGCAGCCAAGAAGAGCTCTATGGCTACACCTTC. It is translated as CASSQEELYGYTF.

This clone was picked up one time. The chain carries TRBV5-1 and TRBJ2-7; D is unclear. Germline V gives CDR1 SGHRS, CDR2 YFSETQ. Trimming shortened V by 4 bases and J by 6 bases, and 14 bases separated the two germline ends. The CDR3 contains 13 residues. For the CDR3, the DNA is TGCGCCAGCAGCGTGTCAGGATCGTTCGAGCAGTACTTC. This encodes CASSVSGSFEQYF.

This chain connects TRBV20-1 to TRBJ1-2, with 7 bases lining up with TRBD1. Germline assignment: CDR1 DFQATT and CDR2 SNEGSKA (reference sequence). Germline trimming cut 3 bases from V and 6 bases from J; bases unmatched to any gene: 7. The CDR3 is 13 residues long. In DNA form, the CDR3 reads TGCAGTGCTAGTTTAGACAGGGAGAATGGCTACACCTTC. Amino acid sequence: CSASLDRENGYTF.

This sequence joins TRBV5-4 and TRBJ2-1; TRBD1 aligns across 9 bases. V trimming: 1 base; J trimming: 8 bases; junction bases outside the gene matches: 4. From germline, CDR1 is SGHNT and CDR2 YYREEE (reference sequence). The CDR3 contains 14 residues. The CDR3 spells CASSLTGGFDEQFF. In DNA form, the CDR3 reads TGTGCCAGCAGCTTGACAGGGGGCTTTGATGAGCAGTTCTTC. The full variable domain, its missing parts supplied by reference TRBV5-4 and TRBJ2-1, is ETGVTQSPTHLIKTRGQQVTLRCSSQSGHNTVSWYQQALGQGPQFIFQYYREEENGRGNFPPRFSGLQFPNYSSELNVNALELDDSALYLCASSLTGGFDEQFFGPGTRLTVL.

The chain joins TRBV28 to TRBJ2-7, with 10 positions matching TRBD2. Germline values: CDR1 MDHEN, CDR2 SYDVKM. The V gene end was trimmed by 11 bases and the J gene end by 4 bases; junction bases not matched to a gene: 8. The CDR3 has 13 residues. The CDR3 DNA sequence: TGTGCCGGGTCTAGCGGGAGTTTGTACGAGCAGTACTTC. Its translation: CAGSSGSLYEQYF.

Comment on this clone: The same CDR3 is also encoded by other DNA sequences in this sample. The chain uses TRBV28 and TRBJ2-4, with D perhaps matching TRBD2 (6 bases). This CDR3 contains 14 residues. V lost 6 bases to trimming and J lost 1 base, with 10 bases between them. Germline V CDR1 and CDR2: MDHEN, SYDVKM. The CDR3 region is CASRPGGAKNIQYF. CDR3 DNA: TGTGCCAGCAGACCTGGGGGGGCCAAAAACATTCAGTACTTC.

This chain links TRBV7-6 with TRBJ2-5; D is uncertain. V lost 4 bases to trimming and J lost 8 bases, with 14 bases between them. The CDR3 length is 13 residues. Germline V CDR1 and CDR2: SGHVS, FNYEAQ. The CDR3 DNA reads as TGTGCCAGCAGCTCCACGAGTAGCAGTACCCAGTACTTC. It codes for CASSSTSSSTQYF.

This sequence joins TRBV6-5 and TRBJ1-6; possible D gene TRBD1, 6 bases. CDR1 is MNHEY, CDR2 SVGAGI, per germline. Trimming left V 4 bases short and J 10 bases short, with 11 bases between. This CDR3 has 13 amino acids. Here the CDR3 reads CASSSGVWSPLHF. The CDR3 coding sequence is TGTGCCAGCAGTTCAGGGGTTTGGTCACCCCTCCACTTT.

The chain has TRBV10-1 and TRBJ2-1; 9 positions match TRBD2. CDR1 WNHNN and CDR2 SYGVQD come from the germline V gene (reference sequence). The V and J ends lost 2 bases and 0 bases, in that order; junction bases with no gene match: 26. This CDR3 is 24 amino acids long. As DNA, the CDR3 is TGCGCCAGCAGTGAGGGGAGGGTGGCAAGGGCTAGCGGGACCGACCTCCTCTCCTACAATGAGCAGTTCTTC. It is translated as CASSEGRVARASGTDLLSYNEQFF.

This chain connects TRBV15 to TRBJ1-2; 7 nucleotides align to TRBD1. V shed 0 bases, J shed 5 bases, and the junction held 9 bases outside the gene matches. The V gene's germline CDR1 is LNHNV and CDR2 YYDKDF (reference sequence). This CDR3 is built from 16 residues. The CDR3 DNA is TGTGCCACCAGCAGAGATCGCAGGGGGACGGAATATGGCTACACCTTC. This translates into CATSRDRRGTEYGYTF.